Listed below are T cell receptor beta chains from one sample, sequenced in a study of tumor-infiltrating lymphocytes in primary liver carcinoma. TCRdb reprocessed the multiplex PCR reads with MiXCR, giving one entry per CDR3 protein. The data show about 30,000 distinct CDR3 sequences, with approximately 71% seen just once and under 35% held by the top ten. The sequenced sample consisted of liver tumor tissue from sampling region 3. These receptors were taken from a woman in her twenties or thirties with primary liver carcinoma and hepatitis B virus infection. Each CDR3 is given with its conserved first and last residue. The order of the fields is CDR3 DNA, CDR3 protein, J gene, V gene, clone size, D gene. A D gene is named only where the DNA matches it firmly. The size field is filled for only some rows; it gives once, few, many or a size class.

CDR3nt: TGTGCCAGCAGACCGATCCTTGACACCGGGGAACTGTTTTTT
CDR3aa: CASRPILDTGELFF
j_gene: TRBJ2-2
v_gene: TRBV11-1
abundance: .
d_gene: .

CDR3nt: TGTGCCATCAGCTTGGCACACAGAGTCACCGGGGAGCTGTTATTT
CDR3aa: CAISLAHRVTGELLF
j_gene: TRBJ2-2
v_gene: TRBV5-6
abundance: once
d_gene: .

CDR3nt: TGTGCCAGCAGCTTAGCAGGCAATCGGCCTCAGCATTTT
CDR3aa: CASSLAGNRPQHF
j_gene: TRBJ1-5
v_gene: TRBV7-8
abundance: .
d_gene: .

CDR3nt: TGTGCCTGGAGTGTACCCCGGGCCCCCTCGGATACTGAAGCTGTCTTT
CDR3aa: CAWSVPRAPSDTEAVF
j_gene: TRBJ1-1
v_gene: TRBV30
abundance: .
d_gene: .

CDR3nt: TGTGCCAGCAGGGGAACTAGGGCGACCGGGGAGCCGTTTTTT
CDR3aa: CASRGTRATGEPFF
j_gene: TRBJ2-2
v_gene: TRBV11-3
abundance: many
d_gene: .

CDR3nt: TGTGCCAGCAATTATGGACTAGCGCCGAATACCGGGGAGCTGTTTTTT
CDR3aa: CASNYGLAPNTGELFF
j_gene: TRBJ2-2
v_gene: TRBV6-5
abundance: few
d_gene: TRBD2

CDR3nt: TGTACCAACACGATCGCCGGGACAGGGAGGAGTTGCTACACCTTC
CDR3aa: CTNTIAGTGRSCYTF
j_gene: TRBJ1-2
v_gene: TRBV6-1
abundance: .
d_gene: TRBD1

CDR3nt: TGTGTCAGCAACTTAGCATTCGTATTTGGCGGCTACACCTTC
CDR3aa: CVSNLAFVFGGYTF
j_gene: TRBJ1-2
v_gene: TRBV11-2
abundance: .
d_gene: .

CDR3nt: TGCACCACCAGCCAAGATTGGGACTACGCGTACAATGAGCAGTTCTTC
CDR3aa: CTTSQDWDYAYNEQFF
j_gene: TRBJ2-1
v_gene: TRBV4-3
abundance: .
d_gene: TRBD2

CDR3nt: TGCGCCAGCAGCAAACAACAGGGGACTCAAGATACGCAGTATTTT
CDR3aa: CASSKQQGTQDTQYF
j_gene: TRBJ2-3
v_gene: TRBV4-1
abundance: .
d_gene: .

CDR3nt: TGCAGCGCTACGACTAGCGGTCATGAGCAGTTCTTC
CDR3aa: CSATTSGHEQFF
j_gene: TRBJ2-1
v_gene: TRBV29-1
abundance: many
d_gene: TRBD2

CDR3nt: TGTGCCAGCAGCTCACGCCCGGACAGGGAAGCGTACTCTGGAAACACCATATATTTT
CDR3aa: CASSSRPDREAYSGNTIYF
j_gene: TRBJ1-3
v_gene: TRBV11-2
abundance: many
d_gene: TRBD1

CDR3nt: TGCAGCGTCCCCCAGCCCGACAGGGGGGACATTCAGTACTTC
CDR3aa: CSVPQPDRGDIQYF
j_gene: TRBJ2-4
v_gene: TRBV29-1
abundance: medium-sized
d_gene: TRBD1

CDR3nt: TGCGCCAGCAGCCAAGCTGTGACGTGGGGTCACATTAGCTACTATCAGTACTTC
CDR3aa: CASSQAVTWGHISYYQYF
j_gene: TRBJ2-7
v_gene: TRBV4-3
abundance: once
d_gene: .

CDR3nt: TGCACCAGCACCTCGATGGGAGCCGGGGAACTGTTTTTT
CDR3aa: CTSTSMGAGELFF
j_gene: TRBJ2-2
v_gene: TRBV4-3
abundance: .
d_gene: .

CDR3nt: TGTGCCAGCTGCTTAGACCCAGGGGCCAACTATGGCTACACCTTC
CDR3aa: CASCLDPGANYGYTF
j_gene: TRBJ1-2
v_gene: TRBV11-2
abundance: many
d_gene: .

CDR3nt: TGTACCACCAGTTACAAGGACAGCAGCTTCTACGAGCAGTACTTC
CDR3aa: CTTSYKDSSFYEQYF
j_gene: TRBJ2-7
v_gene: TRBV6-5
abundance: .
d_gene: .

CDR3nt: TGTGCCGGCAACCTCTGGGGGGGAAAACTGTTTTTT
CDR3aa: CAGNLWGGKLFF
j_gene: TRBJ1-4
v_gene: TRBV11-2
abundance: .
d_gene: .

CDR3nt: TGCAGTGCTAGTCTCACTAGAGGGAGGTATAGGTACAATGAGCAGTTCTTC
CDR3aa: CSASLTRGRYRYNEQFF
j_gene: TRBJ2-1
v_gene: TRBV20-1
abundance: .
d_gene: .

CDR3nt: TGTGCCAGTACTTCAACCGGGGGCTACAATGAGCAGTTCTTC
CDR3aa: CASTSTGGYNEQFF
j_gene: TRBJ2-1
v_gene: TRBV6-2/TRBV6-3
abundance: .
d_gene: .

CDR3nt: TGTGCCAGTAACTTAAATTTCGGGACATTAAATCAGCCCCAGCATTTT
CDR3aa: CASNLNFGTLNQPQHF
j_gene: TRBJ1-5
v_gene: TRBV11-2
abundance: few
d_gene: .

CDR3nt: TGTGCCAGCAGCTTCGGTGGGAGCTACCACGAGCAGTACTTC
CDR3aa: CASSFGGSYHEQYF
j_gene: TRBJ2-7
v_gene: TRBV11-1
abundance: .
d_gene: .

CDR3nt: TGTGCCACCAGCTTATCGATTACGAACGAGCAGTTCTTC
CDR3aa: CATSLSITNEQFF
j_gene: TRBJ2-1
v_gene: TRBV11-2
abundance: .
d_gene: .

CDR3nt: TGTGCCTGCAGTGAAGCTTTCGAGGGGTACGAGCAGTACTTC
CDR3aa: CACSEAFEGYEQYF
j_gene: TRBJ2-7
v_gene: TRBV6-1
abundance: few
d_gene: .

CDR3nt: TGTGCCAGCAGTCCAGAACAGGGGGCAGGGAGAGTCAATGAGCAGTTCTTC
CDR3aa: CASSPEQGAGRVNEQFF
j_gene: TRBJ2-1
v_gene: TRBV28
abundance: medium-sized
d_gene: TRBD1

CDR3nt: TGTGCCAGCAGCTTAGATCGAGGAGATACGCAGTATTTT
CDR3aa: CASSLDRGDTQYF
j_gene: TRBJ2-3
v_gene: TRBV11-2
abundance: medium-sized
d_gene: .

CDR3nt: TGTGCCAGGACGGAGGGGCGACAGGGGAATTCACCCCTCCACTTT
CDR3aa: CARTEGRQGNSPLHF
j_gene: TRBJ1-6
v_gene: TRBV2
abundance: once
d_gene: TRBD1

CDR3nt: TGTGCCAGCAGTTACTCACGGGGTGCAACTAATGAAAAACTGTTTTTT
CDR3aa: CASSYSRGATNEKLFF
j_gene: TRBJ1-4
v_gene: TRBV6-5
abundance: large
d_gene: .

CDR3nt: TGTGCCAGCGGCTTATTGGGGGGTACGTACACCGGGGAGCTGTTTTTT
CDR3aa: CASGLLGGTYTGELFF
j_gene: TRBJ2-2
v_gene: TRBV11-1
abundance: .
d_gene: .

CDR3nt: TGTGCTAGCAGCTTTCGAACCAGGGCTAGCCGAGAGACCCAGTACTTC
CDR3aa: CASSFRTRASRETQYF
j_gene: TRBJ2-5
v_gene: TRBV11-2
abundance: few
d_gene: .

CDR3nt: TGTGCCAGCAGTGAGAGCCTTCCCGGGGGCGCCGCGAACACCAGGGAGCTGTTTTTT
CDR3aa: CASSESLPGGAANTRELFF
j_gene: TRBJ2-2
v_gene: TRBV6-1
abundance: .
d_gene: .

CDR3nt: TGTGCCAGCAGCTTAGTGGCTTACGGTGTCTACGTTTTT
CDR3aa: CASSLVAYGVYVF
j_gene: TRBJ1-1
v_gene: TRBV11-2
abundance: many
d_gene: .

CDR3nt: TGTGCCAGCAGCTTAGACCCGGGCCATATGTACGAGCAGTACTTC
CDR3aa: CASSLDPGHMYEQYF
j_gene: TRBJ2-7
v_gene: TRBV11-2
abundance: .
d_gene: .

CDR3nt: TGTGTCAGCAATTTAGGACACCCTTCCTACGAGCAGTACTTC
CDR3aa: CVSNLGHPSYEQYF
j_gene: TRBJ2-7
v_gene: TRBV6-6
abundance: .
d_gene: .

CDR3nt: TGCGCCAGCAGCCAAGATCTCTATAGGTCTAATGAAAAACTGTTTTTT
CDR3aa: CASSQDLYRSNEKLFF
j_gene: TRBJ1-4
v_gene: TRBV4-1
abundance: .
d_gene: .

CDR3nt: TGTGCCAGCAGCTCAGGGGGCAACCTCGAGCAGTACTTC
CDR3aa: CASSSGGNLEQYF
j_gene: TRBJ2-7
v_gene: TRBV11-2
abundance: .
d_gene: TRBD1

CDR3nt: TGTACCAGCAGCCAATCCCTTCAGGGGACCACTGAAGCTTTCTTT
CDR3aa: CTSSQSLQGTTEAFF
j_gene: TRBJ1-1
v_gene: TRBV1
abundance: .
d_gene: .

CDR3nt: TGTGCCAGCAGCTTAGTCCCGACAGGGGCCTACGAGCAGTACTTC
CDR3aa: CASSLVPTGAYEQYF
j_gene: TRBJ2-7
v_gene: TRBV11-2
abundance: many
d_gene: TRBD1

CDR3nt: TGCGCTAGCAGCTCCGGACTAGCGGATTCTAATGAGCAGTTCTTC
CDR3aa: CASSSGLADSNEQFF
j_gene: TRBJ2-1
v_gene: TRBV5-1
abundance: .
d_gene: TRBD2

CDR3nt: TGTGCCAGCAGTGTGCGGGAGGGCACCGATACGCAGTATTTT
CDR3aa: CASSVREGTDTQYF
j_gene: TRBJ2-3
v_gene: TRBV6-4
abundance: few
d_gene: TRBD2

CDR3nt: TGCAGTGCTAGCGAACTAGCGGAGTACAATGAGCAGTTCTTC
CDR3aa: CSASELAEYNEQFF
j_gene: TRBJ2-1
v_gene: TRBV20-1
abundance: once
d_gene: TRBD2

CDR3nt: TGTGTCAGCAGCCAGACCGGGACCAAGGAACTCGGGGGGCTGTTTTTT
CDR3aa: CVSSQTGTKELGGLFF
j_gene: TRBJ2-2
v_gene: TRBV4-2
abundance: .
d_gene: .

CDR3nt: TGTGCCAGCAGCCTACCGGAGGCCTACCAAGAGACCAAGTACTTC
CDR3aa: CASSLPEAYQETKYF
j_gene: TRBJ2-5
v_gene: TRBV11-3
abundance: .
d_gene: .

CDR3nt: TGTGCTAGCAGCCAAACTAGCGGGTGGCCCTACGAGCAGTACTTC
CDR3aa: CASSQTSGWPYEQYF
j_gene: TRBJ2-7
v_gene: TRBV7-8
abundance: .
d_gene: TRBD2

CDR3nt: TGTGCCAGCAGCTCGGGTCGCGGTCGTACTAAGGGCTCCTACAAGCAGTACTTC
CDR3aa: CASSSGRGRTKGSYKQYF
j_gene: TRBJ2-7
v_gene: TRBV7-8
abundance: .
d_gene: .

CDR3nt: TGTGTCAGCAGAGACGAGCGGGAGGCCCCCAATGAGCAGTTCTTC
CDR3aa: CVSRDEREAPNEQFF
j_gene: TRBJ2-1
v_gene: TRBV12-3/TRBV12-4
abundance: many
d_gene: TRBD2

CDR3nt: TGTGCCAGCAGTCCGCGGACAGGGTTCACCGAAGGGCTGTTTTTT
CDR3aa: CASSPRTGFTEGLFF
j_gene: TRBJ2-2
v_gene: TRBV6-5
abundance: once
d_gene: TRBD1

CDR3nt: TGCGCCAGCAGCCAAGATCTGGGCCACGGGGCAGCCCAAGAGACCCAGTACTTC
CDR3aa: CASSQDLGHGAAQETQYF
j_gene: TRBJ2-5
v_gene: TRBV4-1
abundance: many
d_gene: .